The next 11 T cell receptor beta chains were all read from a single sample in a study of shared clonotypes between healthy human individuals (dated by TCRdb to the early 2020s). CD8 naive samples were CD45RO-negative cells positively selected for CCR7, giving a CD45RA+CCR7+ population that excluded TemRA cells. To prepare the library, the immunoSEQ multiplex PCR assay was applied. The table was pulled from immuneACCESS by TCRdb, which kept in-frame rearrangements only. Such tables lose some clones; where checked, under half of the loss comes from unresolved V genes, and the rest has no known cause. The sample table holds about 2 million clones, of which about 95% were seen once. Roughly 1.2% of the sample goes to the ten largest clones. Sample: naive CD8+ T cells sorted from blood. Taken with the paper, the label for cell subset or site translates to: CD45RA+CCR7+. These receptors were taken from a man younger than 30 in good health.

On this clone itself: An end of the junction does not agree with germline; a read error may underlie this. This chain connects TRBV7-7 to TRBJ2-3; a possible D gene is TRBD1 (6 bases). This CDR3 comprises 14 residues. Germline CDR1 reads SSHAT; CDR2 reads FNYEAQ (reference sequence). The CDR3 coding sequence is TGTGCTAGCAGCCCCCTACAGGGTACAGATACGCAGTATTTT. Protein product: CASSPLQGTDTQYF. The full variable domain, with the rest looked up from reference TRBV7-7 and TRBJ2-3, is GAGVSQSPRYKVTKRGQDVTLRCDPISSHATLYWYQQALGQGPEFLTYFNYEAQPDKSGLPSDRFSAERPEGSISTLTIQRTEQRDSAMYRCASSPLQGTDTQYFGPGTRLTVL.

This chain links TRBV2 with TRBJ2-7; 7 nucleotides agree with TRBD1. The CDR3 sequence is 14 residues long. CDR1 and CDR2 (germline): SNHLY, FYNNEI. J was trimmed by 4 bases and V by 6 bases; bases with no gene match: 9. The DNA of the CDR3 is TGTGCCAGCAGAGATAGGGGGCTCCCATACGAGCAGTACTTC. It specifies CASRDRGLPYEQYF.

The chain combines TRBV6-5 with TRBJ2-1, with 7 bases aligning to TRBD1. From germline, CDR1 is MNHEY and CDR2 SVGAGI. The V gene end was trimmed by 5 bases and the J gene end by 10 bases; junction bases not matched to a gene: 8. The CDR3 is made up of 13 amino acids. CDR3 in DNA: TGTGCCAGCAGTGCACAGGGGTCGGAGGAGCAGTTCTTC. Translating gives CASSAQGSEEQFF.

This sequence joins TRBV9 and TRBJ1-4, with D unclear. Germline V gives CDR1 SGDLS, CDR2 YYNGEE. V shed 4 bases and J shed 8 bases, with 12 bases lying between them. This CDR3 comprises 13 residues. CDR3 protein: CASSPWVGEKLFF. The DNA for the CDR3 is TGTGCCAGCAGCCCGTGGGTCGGCGAAAAACTGTTTTTT.

The chain is built from TRBV4-1 and TRBJ2-7; TRBD2 aligns across 8 bases. V shed 0 bases and J 2 bases; nucleotides not matched to a gene: 6. The germline gives CDR1 MGHRA, CDR2 YSYEKL. CDR3 length: 16 residues. The CDR3 protein is CASSQDGVGGAYEQYF. DNA for the CDR3: TGCGCCAGCAGCCAAGATGGGGTCGGGGGGGCCTACGAGCAGTACTTC.

As regards this clone: This specimen includes other DNA sequences encoding the same CDR3. This chain links TRBV27 with TRBJ2-1, with 8 bases lining up with TRBD2. Germline V gives CDR1 MNHEY, CDR2 SMNVEV (reference sequence). The CDR3 runs 16 residues. Unmatched junction bases numbered 5, after V lost 0 bases and J lost 4 bases. The CDR3 DNA is TGTGCCAGCAGTTTATCGTCCGGGGGGGCATACAATGAGCAGTTCTTC. Amino acid sequence: CASSLSSGGAYNEQFF.

A single count supports this clone. The chain employs TRBV28 and TRBJ1-4; D is ambiguous. V was trimmed by 5 bases and J by 7 bases, leaving 11 bases between them. The CDR3 extends over 13 amino acids. From germline, CDR1 is MDHEN and CDR2 SYDVKM. CDR3 loop: CASSPSVGEKLFF. The CDR3, as DNA: TGTGCCAGCAGTCCCAGTGTCGGTGAAAAACTGTTTTTT.

This clone was observed a few times. The chain has TRBV4-1 and TRBJ1-3; no reliable D call. The length of the CDR3 is 14 residues. The V gene's germline CDR1 is MGHRA and CDR2 YSYEKL. The germline V and J ends were trimmed by 1 base and 6 bases, with 10 bases remaining between them. CDR3 in DNA: TGCGCCAGCAGCCAAGGTCACGGCCAAAACACCATATATTTT. This translates into CASSQGHGQNTIYF.

This sequence joins TRBV10-3 and TRBJ2-2; D is possibly TRBD1 or TRBD2 (5 bases each). The V and J ends lost 4 bases and 2 bases respectively, with 14 bases between them. Per germline, CDR1 ENHRY and CDR2 SYGVKD. This CDR3 spans 16 amino acids. DNA of the CDR3: TGTGCCATCAGTGTTTACCGGGACCTCAACACCGGGGAGCTGTTTTTT. Amino acids: CAISVYRDLNTGELFF.

About this clone itself: This sample also contains other DNA sequences that code for the same CDR3. This chain connects TRBV5-1 to TRBJ1-3; D is ambiguous. This CDR3 region has 14 residues. V gave up 0 bases and J gave up 0 bases, with 4 bases separating them. CDR1 and CDR2 (germline): SGHRS, YFSETQ. This chain's CDR3 is CASSLGVSGNTIYF. As DNA, the CDR3 is TGCGCCAGCAGCTTGGGGGTCTCTGGAAACACCATATATTTT.

The chain joins TRBV29-1 to TRBJ2-5; 8 nucleotides align to TRBD1. The end of the DNA aligns better with TRBJ2-7, so the J call may be wrong. Germline-derived CDR1 and CDR2 are SQVTM and ANQGSEA. The CDR3 has 13 residues. Here the CDR3 reads CSVDAGQGNEQYF. CDR3 nucleotide sequence: TGCAGCGTTGACGCCGGACAGGGAAACGAGCAGTACTTC.